This T cell receptor (beta chain) was retrieved from a study of T cells expressing NK-cell markers. Whole-study context: CD3+CD56+NKG2C+, CD3+CD56+NKG2C- and CD3+CD56-NKG2C+ T cells, once sorted, supplied the TCR beta repertoires.

No DNA is given; TCRdb re-called the 5' RACE reads and lists each CDR3 protein once. Its table records 140,000 or so distinct CDR3 sequences. CDR1 is MDHEN and CDR2 is SYDVKM in the germline V gene. This CDR3 is 17 amino acids long. Sequencing used blood T cells: a sorted CD56 or NKG2C T cell subset, CD4+ or CD8+ T cells, or bulk PBMC T cells (not recorded which). This sequence was found in a man aged 18 to 29 in good health. The rearrangement uses TRBV28 and TRBJ2-1; the D call from TCRdb, TRBD2, cannot be confirmed without DNA. CDR3 region: CASSFYSGIESYNEQFF.